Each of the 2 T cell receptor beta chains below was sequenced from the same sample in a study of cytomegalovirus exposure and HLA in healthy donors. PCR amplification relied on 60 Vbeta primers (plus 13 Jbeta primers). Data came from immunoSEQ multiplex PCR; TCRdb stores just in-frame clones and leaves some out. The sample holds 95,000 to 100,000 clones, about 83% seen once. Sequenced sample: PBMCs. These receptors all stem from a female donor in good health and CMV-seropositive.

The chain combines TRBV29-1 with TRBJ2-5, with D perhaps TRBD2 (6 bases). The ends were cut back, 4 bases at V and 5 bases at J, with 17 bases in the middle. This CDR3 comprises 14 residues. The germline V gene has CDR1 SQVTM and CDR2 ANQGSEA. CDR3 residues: CSVGSGRKPETQYF. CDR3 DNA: TGCAGCGTTGGTAGCGGTAGAAAACCGGAGACCCAGTACTTC.

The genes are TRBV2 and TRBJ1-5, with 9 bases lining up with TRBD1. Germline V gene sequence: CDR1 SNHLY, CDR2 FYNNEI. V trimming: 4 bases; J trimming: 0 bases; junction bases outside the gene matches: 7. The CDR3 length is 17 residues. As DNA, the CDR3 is TGTGCCAGCAGTGCCGACAGGGGGATCGGTAGCAATCAGCCCCAGCATTTT. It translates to CASSADRGIGSNQPQHF.